These T cell receptor beta chains were read from a single sample in a study of T-cell reconstitution after alpha-beta-depleted transplantation in children. Each CDR3 protein is one row after TCRdb ran MiXCR on the PCR reads. The sample holds around 490,000 distinct CDR3 sequences, 9.5% to 12% seen once. The starting material was PBMCs, mostly from graft donor cells, obtained 180 days after TCRalphabeta/CD19-depleted stem cell transplant. The receptors were gathered from a female patient under 10 years old who had a stem cell transplant for aplastic anemia, so the T cells may come from the graft donor. The CDR3 runs from the conserved cysteine through the conserved F or W. A D gene is named only where the DNA matches it firmly. A clone size is listed for some rows: how often the clone was seen (once, few, many), or a class if it is expanded.

j_gene | abundance | d_gene | v_gene | CDR3aa | CDR3nt
TRBJ2-5 | . | . | TRBV15 | CATSPRQGGETQYF | TGTGCCACCAGCCCTCGACAGGGAGGAGAGACCCAGTACTTC
TRBJ2-3 | many | . | TRBV29-1 | CSVDAIPGLATDTQYF | TGCAGCGTTGATGCGATCCCAGGGCTAGCCACAGATACGCAGTATTTT
TRBJ2-6 | . | . | TRBV27 | CASSLIGPGANVLTF | TGTGCCAGCAGTTTAATAGGGCCTGGGGCCAACGTCCTGACTTTC
TRBJ2-7 | . | TRBD2 | TRBV11-1 | CASSFTSGRMHEQYF | TGTGCCAGCAGCTTTACTAGCGGGAGGATGCACGAGCAGTACTTC
TRBJ2-2 | . | TRBD2 | TRBV14 | CASSQEAPGLAGGPNTGELFF | TGTGCCAGCAGCCAAGAAGCCCCGGGACTAGCGGGAGGACCGAACACCGGGGAGCTGTTTTTT
TRBJ2-3 | few | . | TRBV3-1 | CASSQGLEGRTDTQYF | TGTGCCAGCAGCCAGGGTTTAGAGGGCCGCACAGATACGCAGTATTTT
TRBJ2-5 | few | . | TRBV5-1 | CASSLARGEETQYF | TGCGCCAGCAGCTTGGCCAGAGGGGAGGAGACCCAGTACTTC
TRBJ2-2 | . | . | TRBV10-3 | CAISAGQGPGELFF | TGTGCCATCAGTGCGGGCCAGGGCCCCGGGGAGCTGTTTTTT
TRBJ1-1 | . | TRBD1 | TRBV6-2/TRBV6-3 | CASSGGKTGGKTEAFF | TGTGCCAGCAGTGGTGGGAAGACAGGGGGAAAGACTGAAGCTTTCTTT
TRBJ2-5 | many | TRBD1 | TRBV10-3 | CATSDRGETQYF | TGTGCCACCTCGGACAGGGGAGAGACCCAGTACTTC